These T cell receptor beta chains were read from a single sample in a study of cytomegalovirus exposure and HLA in healthy donors. Profiled with immunoSEQ multiplex PCR; TCRdb holds only in-frame clones, not every one. The sample carries approximately 100,000 clones, 60% to 80% recorded once. Sequencing was carried out using PBMCs. The receptors originated from a man aged 40-49 years in good health and CMV-seronegative. CDR3s include the opening cysteine and the closing phenylalanine or tryptophan. Fields, in order: J gene, clone size, V gene, D gene, CDR3 protein, CDR3 DNA. A D gene is named only where the DNA matches it firmly. Only some rows state a clone size, as once, few, many or a class for expanded clones.

>TRBJ2-1|NA|TRBV7-7|NA
CASSLEGAGYNEQFF
TGTGCCAGCAGCTTAGAAGGGGCAGGCTACAATGAGCAGTTCTTC
>TRBJ1-6|NA|TRBV2|TRBD1
CASSGRDRNSPLHF
TGTGCCAGCAGTGGCCGGGACAGAAATTCACCCCTCCACTTT
>TRBJ2-2|NA|TRBV6-1|TRBD2
CASSEESGGRLLFF
TGTGCCAGCAGTGAAGAGAGCGGGGGTCGACTACTGTTTTTT
>TRBJ1-6|NA|TRBV5-5|NA
CASSRQSGRADSPLHF
TGTGCCAGCAGCCGACAGAGTGGCAGGGCGGATTCACCCCTCCACTTT
>TRBJ2-3|once|TRBV29-1|NA
CSADLGASTDTQYF
TGCAGCGCCGACCTAGGGGCTAGCACAGATACGCAGTATTTT
>TRBJ1-1|NA|TRBV29-1|NA
CSVVSGGTNTEAFF
TGCAGCGTTGTCTCCGGGGGTACGAACACTGAAGCTTTCTTT
>TRBJ2-3|once|TRBV5-1|NA
CASSRDLIGTQYF
TGCGCCAGCAGCCGGGACTTGATAGGTACGCAGTATTTT
>TRBJ2-7|NA|TRBV6-1|NA
CASHQGGQNEQYF
TGTGCCAGCCACCAGGGTGGACAAAACGAGCAGTACTTC
>TRBJ1-5|NA|TRBV5-1|NA
CASSVGGVDQPQHF
TGCGCCAGCAGCGTCGGGGGGGTCGATCAGCCCCAGCATTTT
>TRBJ2-7|few|TRBV11-2|TRBD1
CASSLVGSGQGAYEQYF
TGTGCCAGCAGCTTAGTGGGGAGCGGACAGGGGGCCTACGAGCAGTACTTC
>TRBJ2-2|NA|TRBV4-1|NA
CASSQDTGGGTGELFF
TGCGCCAGCAGCCAAGATACGGGGGGCGGGACCGGGGAGCTGTTTTTT
>TRBJ1-1|NA|TRBV11-3|NA
CASSSGVYTEAFF
TGTGCCAGCAGCTCCGGAGTCTACACTGAAGCTTTCTTT
>TRBJ2-7|NA|TRBV13|NA
CASSPNPYEQYF
TGTGCCAGCAGCCCTAACCCTTACGAGCAGTACTTC
>TRBJ2-5|once|TRBV5-1|NA
CASSLGLGGKFEETQYF
TGCGCCAGCAGCTTGGGGCTGGGCGGGAAGTTCGAAGAGACCCAGTACTTC
>TRBJ1-5|once|TRBV7-6|TRBD1
CASSLEVGTVGYQPQHF
TGTGCCAGCAGCTTAGAGGTAGGGACAGTCGGGTATCAGCCCCAGCATTTT
>TRBJ2-3|NA|TRBV6-1|TRBD1
CASSVSGTGTDTQYF
TGTGCCAGCAGTGTATCCGGGACAGGGACAGATACGCAGTATTTT
>TRBJ2-3|few|TRBV29-1|NA
CSARDPERYDTQYF
TGCAGCGCGCGGGACCCGGAAAGATATGATACGCAGTATTTT
>TRBJ1-2|NA|TRBV2|NA
CASNVREYYGYTF
TGTGCCAGCAATGTGAGGGAGTACTATGGCTACACCTTC
>TRBJ1-2|few|TRBV7-8|NA
CASSRRQADGYTF
TGTGCCAGCAGCCGTCGACAGGCAGACGGCTACACCTTC
>TRBJ2-1|few|TRBV6-5|NA
CASSRGYNEQFF
TGTGCCAGCAGCCGAGGTTACAATGAGCAGTTCTTC
>TRBJ1-3|NA|TRBV28|TRBD1
CASRPTGGSNTIYF
TGTGCCAGCAGACCCACAGGGGGTTCAAACACCATATATTTT
>TRBJ2-5|NA|TRBV10-1|NA
CASSDDAVREQYF
TGCGCCAGCAGTGATGATGCCGTGAGGGAGCAGTACTTC
>TRBJ2-7|NA|TRBV7-2|NA
CASSSRDGYEQYF
TGTGCCAGCAGCTCGCGGGACGGCTACGAGCAGTACTTC
>TRBJ2-5|NA|TRBV7-2|TRBD2
CASSRLAGGFETQYF
TGTGCCAGCAGCCGACTAGCGGGGGGGTTCGAGACCCAGTACTTC